This T cell receptor (beta chain) comes out of a study of vaccination and CD4 T cells after COVID-19. Overall study: Convalescent individuals numbered four females and six males, two being Hispanic. Subjects got two shots of BNT162b2 or mRNA-1273 vaccine. Overlapping spike peptides of SARS-CoV-2, HCoV-NL63, HCoV-OC43 and HCoV-229E stimulated the cells.

With the Oncomine TCR Beta short-read assay, DNA from cultured CD4+ T cells was sequenced. TCRdb processed the PCR reads anew with MiXCR; each CDR3 protein has one entry. The data hold 15,000 to 20,000 distinct CDR3 sequences, with more than 55% observed a single time. Of note for this clonotype: Its antigen is still unknown.

Treatment in this sample: approximately nine-day PBMC culture with coronavirus spike peptide pools or control peptides (ViraFEST assay). From germline, CDR1 is KGHSH and CDR2 LQKENI. The V segment lost 1 base and the J segment 4 bases; nucleotides outside the gene matches: 3. The CDR3 sequence is 15 residues long. This TCR was sampled from a human donor who had recovered from COVID-19. V gene TRBV18 combines with J gene TRBJ2-3, with 9 bases matching TRBD2. Sequencing was performed on CD4+ T cells from blood, cultured in vitro, taken before SARS-CoV-2 vaccination. The CDR3 loop is CASSPRAGGADTQYF. In nucleotides, the CDR3 is TGTGCCAGCTCACCACGAGCGGGAGGTGCAGATACGCAGTATTTT.